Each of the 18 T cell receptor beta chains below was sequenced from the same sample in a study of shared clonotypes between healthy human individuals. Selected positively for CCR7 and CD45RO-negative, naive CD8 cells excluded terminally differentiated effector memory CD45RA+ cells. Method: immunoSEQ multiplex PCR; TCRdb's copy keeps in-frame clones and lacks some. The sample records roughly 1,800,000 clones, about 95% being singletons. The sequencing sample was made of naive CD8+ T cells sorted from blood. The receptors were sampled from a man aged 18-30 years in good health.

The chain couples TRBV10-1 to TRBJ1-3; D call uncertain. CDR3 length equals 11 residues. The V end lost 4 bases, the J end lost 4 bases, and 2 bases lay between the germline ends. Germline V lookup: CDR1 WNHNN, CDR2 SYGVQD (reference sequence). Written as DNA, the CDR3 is TGCGCCAGCAGTGCCGGAAACACCATATATTTT. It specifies CASSAGNTIYF.

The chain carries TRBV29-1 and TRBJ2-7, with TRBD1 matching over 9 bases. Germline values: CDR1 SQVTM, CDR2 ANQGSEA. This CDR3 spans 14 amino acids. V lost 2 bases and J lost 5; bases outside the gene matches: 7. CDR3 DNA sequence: TGCAGCGTTGAACTCGGGACAGGGTTCAACGAGCAGTACTTC. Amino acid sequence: CSVELGTGFNEQYF.

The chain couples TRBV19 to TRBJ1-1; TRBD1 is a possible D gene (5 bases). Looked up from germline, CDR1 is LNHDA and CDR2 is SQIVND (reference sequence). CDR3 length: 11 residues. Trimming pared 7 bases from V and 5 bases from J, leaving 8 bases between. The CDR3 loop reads CASIEGTEAFF. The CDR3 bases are TGTGCCAGTATAGAGGGGACTGAAGCTTTCTTT.

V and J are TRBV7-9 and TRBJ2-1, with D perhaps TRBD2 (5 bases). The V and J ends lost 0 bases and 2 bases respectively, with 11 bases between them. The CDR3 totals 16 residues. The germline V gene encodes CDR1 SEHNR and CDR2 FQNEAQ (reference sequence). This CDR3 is CASSLALGATYNEQFF. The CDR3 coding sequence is TGTGCCAGCAGCTTAGCGCTGGGAGCGACCTACAATGAGCAGTTCTTC.

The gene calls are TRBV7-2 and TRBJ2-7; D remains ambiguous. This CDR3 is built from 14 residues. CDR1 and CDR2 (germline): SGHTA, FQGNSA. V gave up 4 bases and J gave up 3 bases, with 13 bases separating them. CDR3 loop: CASSSDGSLYEQYF. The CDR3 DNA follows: TGTGCCAGCAGCTCGGACGGCTCCCTCTACGAGCAGTACTTC.

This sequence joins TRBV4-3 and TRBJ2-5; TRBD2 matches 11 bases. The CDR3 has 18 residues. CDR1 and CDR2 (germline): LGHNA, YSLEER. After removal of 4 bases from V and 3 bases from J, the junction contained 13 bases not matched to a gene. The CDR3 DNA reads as TGCGCCAGCAGCCCCGACCTACTTAGCGGGAGGGCCGAAGAGACCCAGTACTTC. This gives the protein CASSPDLLSGRAEETQYF.

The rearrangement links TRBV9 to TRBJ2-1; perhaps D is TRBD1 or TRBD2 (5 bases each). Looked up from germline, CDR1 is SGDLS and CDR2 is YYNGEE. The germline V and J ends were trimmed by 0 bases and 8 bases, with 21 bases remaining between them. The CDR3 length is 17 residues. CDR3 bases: TGTGCCAGCAGCGTAGCCACAAGGGATTTCCGAGGGGATGAGCAGTTCTTC. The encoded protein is CASSVATRDFRGDEQFF.

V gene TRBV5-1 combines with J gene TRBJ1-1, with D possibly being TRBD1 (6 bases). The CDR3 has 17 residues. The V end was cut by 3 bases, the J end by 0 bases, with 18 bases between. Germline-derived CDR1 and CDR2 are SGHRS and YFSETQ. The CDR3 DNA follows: TGCGCCAGCAGCTGGGACATAGAGCGAATCATGAACACTGAAGCTTTCTTT. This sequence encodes CASSWDIERIMNTEAFF. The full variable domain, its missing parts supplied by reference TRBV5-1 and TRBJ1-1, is KAGVTQTPRYLIKTRGQQVTLSCSPISGHRSVSWYQQTPGQGLQFLFEYFSETQRNKGNFPGRFSGRQFSNSRSEMNVSTLELGDSALYLCASSWDIERIMNTEAFFGQGTRLTVV.

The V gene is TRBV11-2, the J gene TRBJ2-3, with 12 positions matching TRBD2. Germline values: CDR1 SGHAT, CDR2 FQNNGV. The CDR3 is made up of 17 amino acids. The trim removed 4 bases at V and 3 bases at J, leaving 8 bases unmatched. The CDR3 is CASSYKTSGSLTDTQYF. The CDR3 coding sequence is TGTGCCAGCAGCTATAAGACTAGCGGGAGTCTGACAGATACGCAGTATTTT.

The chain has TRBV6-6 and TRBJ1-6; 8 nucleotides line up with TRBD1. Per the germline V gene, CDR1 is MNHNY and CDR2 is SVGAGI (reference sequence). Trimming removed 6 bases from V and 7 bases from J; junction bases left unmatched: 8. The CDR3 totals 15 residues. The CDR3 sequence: CASRTSGQGNSPLHF. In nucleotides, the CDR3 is TGTGCCAGCAGAACGAGCGGACAGGGAAATTCACCCCTCCACTTT.

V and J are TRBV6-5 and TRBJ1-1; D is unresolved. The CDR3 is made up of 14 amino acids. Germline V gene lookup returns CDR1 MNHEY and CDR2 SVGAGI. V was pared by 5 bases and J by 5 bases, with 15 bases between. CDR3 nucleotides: TGTGCCAGCAGTCAGGACCTGAGGTGGACTGAAGCTTTCTTT. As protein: CASSQDLRWTEAFF.

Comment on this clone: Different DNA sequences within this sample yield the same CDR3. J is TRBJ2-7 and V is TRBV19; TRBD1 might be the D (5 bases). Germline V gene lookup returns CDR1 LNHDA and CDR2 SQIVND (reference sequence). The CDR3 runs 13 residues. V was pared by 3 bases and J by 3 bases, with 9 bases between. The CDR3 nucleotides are TGTGCCAGTAGTATCCAGGGCGGCTACGAGCAGTACTTC. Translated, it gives CASSIQGGYEQYF.

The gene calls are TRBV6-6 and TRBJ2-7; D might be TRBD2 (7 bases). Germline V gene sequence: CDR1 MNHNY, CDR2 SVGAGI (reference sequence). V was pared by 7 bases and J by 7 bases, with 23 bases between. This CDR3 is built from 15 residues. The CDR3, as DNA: TGTGCCAGCACTAGCGGCGTGGGGGGGCTGGGGGAGCAGTACTTC. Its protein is CASTSGVGGLGEQYF.

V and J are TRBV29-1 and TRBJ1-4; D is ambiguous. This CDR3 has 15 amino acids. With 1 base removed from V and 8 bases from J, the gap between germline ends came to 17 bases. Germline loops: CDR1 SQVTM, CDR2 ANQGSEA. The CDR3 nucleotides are TGCAGCGTTGAAGTGGCGGCAGCCGGGAGAGAAAAACTGTTTTTT. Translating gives CSVEVAAAGREKLFF.

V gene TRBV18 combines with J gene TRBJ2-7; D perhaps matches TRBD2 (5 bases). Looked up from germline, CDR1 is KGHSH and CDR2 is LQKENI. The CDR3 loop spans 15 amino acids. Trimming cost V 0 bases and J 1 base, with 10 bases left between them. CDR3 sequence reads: CASSPPGSGSYEQYF. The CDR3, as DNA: TGTGCCAGCTCACCACCTGGCAGCGGATCCTACGAGCAGTACTTC.

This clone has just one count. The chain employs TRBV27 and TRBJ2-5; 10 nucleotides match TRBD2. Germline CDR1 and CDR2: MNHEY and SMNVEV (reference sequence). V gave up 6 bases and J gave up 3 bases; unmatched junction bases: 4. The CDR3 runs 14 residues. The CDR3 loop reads CASRGLANEETQYF. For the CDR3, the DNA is TGTGCCAGCAGGGGACTAGCGAATGAAGAGACCCAGTACTTC.

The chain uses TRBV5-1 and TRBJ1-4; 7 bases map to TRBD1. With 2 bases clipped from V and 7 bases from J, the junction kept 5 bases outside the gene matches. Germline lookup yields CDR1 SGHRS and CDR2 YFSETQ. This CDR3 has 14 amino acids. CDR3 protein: CASSLSGGSEKLFF. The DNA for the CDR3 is TGCGCCAGCAGCTTATCAGGGGGTTCTGAAAAACTGTTTTTT.

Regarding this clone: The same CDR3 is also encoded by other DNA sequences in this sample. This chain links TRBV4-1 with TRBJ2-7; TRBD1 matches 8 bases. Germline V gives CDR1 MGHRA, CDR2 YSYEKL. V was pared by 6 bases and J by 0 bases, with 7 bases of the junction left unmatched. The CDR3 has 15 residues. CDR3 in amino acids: CASSQGDRSSYEQYF. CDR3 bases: TGCGCCAGCAGTCAGGGGGACAGGAGCTCCTACGAGCAGTACTTC.